The text below deals with one T cell receptor (beta chain). Its antigen is currently unknown. Use of 60 Vbeta and 13 Jbeta primers characterized the PCR. Profiling relied on immunoSEQ multiplex PCR, and the TCRdb table lists in-frame clones only, not all of them. Listed are just over 150,000 clones; approximately 2.3% falls within the top ten. These data are taken from a study of cytomegalovirus exposure and HLA in healthy donors. Study findings and constraints: The productive fraction for most TCR beta V segments was about 90% or about 30% in an earlier analysis. When the data were analyzed later, several of the most significant clusters appeared to be linked to common viral pathogens. The Asian-associated ancestry cluster reportedly had fewer N-insertions than the approximately 610-donor mean in a later analysis. In a later analysis, TCR beta V- and J-gene trimming was associated with a missense DCLRE1C variant.

Sequenced material: PBMCs. The sequence derives from a man between 25 and 39 years old in good health and CMV-seronegative.

This CDR3 reads CASRDGQALGNTIYF. DNA for the CDR3: TGCGCCAGCAGGGACGGACAGGCGTTAGGAAACACCATATATTTT. The genes are TRBV10-2 and TRBJ1-3, with 7 bases that match TRBD1. V was clipped by 6 bases and J by 4 bases; unmatched bases: 9. CDR1 and CDR2 (germline): WSHSY, SAAADI. The CDR3 covers 15 residues.